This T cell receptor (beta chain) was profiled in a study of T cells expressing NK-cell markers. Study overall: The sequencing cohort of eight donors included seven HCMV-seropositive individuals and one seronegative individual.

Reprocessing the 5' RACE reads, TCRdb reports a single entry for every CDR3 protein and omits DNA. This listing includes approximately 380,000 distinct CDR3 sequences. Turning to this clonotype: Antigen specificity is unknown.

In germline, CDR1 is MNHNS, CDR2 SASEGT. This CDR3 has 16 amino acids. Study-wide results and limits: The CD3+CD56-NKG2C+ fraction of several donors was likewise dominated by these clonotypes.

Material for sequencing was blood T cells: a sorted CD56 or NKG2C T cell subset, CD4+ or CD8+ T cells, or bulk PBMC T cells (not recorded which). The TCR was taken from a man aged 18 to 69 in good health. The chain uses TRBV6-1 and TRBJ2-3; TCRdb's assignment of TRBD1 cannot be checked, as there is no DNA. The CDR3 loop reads CASRDPGQGRTDTQYF.